The 30 T cell receptor beta chains listed next were all sequenced from one sample in a study of OX40 agonist ivuxolimab in advanced cancers. This table comes from immunoSEQ multiplex PCR, and its TCRdb copy is limited to in-frame clones, with some not included. The top ten clones hold roughly 0.31% of a sample with 75,000 to 100,000 clones, around 90% of them seen once. The starting material was CD4+ or CD8+ T cells sorted from blood, obtained in a trial of the OX40 agonist ivuxolimab. All receptors derive from an adult with an advanced solid tumor such as melanoma, head and neck, liver or kidney cancer.

This sequence joins TRBV9 and TRBJ2-1; a possible D gene is TRBD2 (5 bases). Germline CDR1 SGDLS, CDR2 YYNGEE. The CDR3 covers 17 residues. Trimming pared 3 bases from V and 0 bases from J, leaving 16 bases between. The CDR3 nucleotides are TGTGCCAGCAGCGCCCTTCCCCCCGGGAACTCCTACAATGAGCAGTTCTTC. Translated: CASSALPPGNSYNEQFF.

V gene TRBV28 combines with J gene TRBJ1-1, with 8 nucleotides matching TRBD1. Per germline, CDR1 MDHEN and CDR2 SYDVKM. J lost 4 bases, V lost 6 bases, and 7 bases had no gene match. This CDR3 has 14 amino acids. CDR3: CASSPPQGATEAFF. The CDR3 DNA reads TGTGCCAGCAGCCCCCCTCAGGGGGCCACTGAAGCTTTCTTT. Based on the CDR3 plus reference TRBV28 and TRBJ1-1, the full variable domain is DVKVTQSSRYLVKRTGEKVFLECVQDMDHENMFWYRQDPGLGLRLIYFSYDVKMKEKGDIPEGYSVSREKKERFSLILESASTNQTSMYLCASSPPQGATEAFFGQGTRLTVV.

This chain links TRBV27 with TRBJ2-1; D is undetermined. V gave up 1 base and J gave up 1 base, with 8 bases separating them. Looked up from germline, CDR1 is MNHEY and CDR2 is SMNVEV (reference sequence). The CDR3 is made up of 15 amino acids. CDR3 region: CASSLFARSYNEQFF. CDR3 coding DNA: TGTGCCAGCAGTTTATTCGCGAGGTCCTACAATGAGCAGTTCTTC.

The genes are TRBV7-2 and TRBJ1-1, with a tentative D call TRBD1 (6 bases). V was cut by 6 bases and J by 5 bases, with 19 bases left in between. CDR3 length: 15 residues. Germline CDR1 SGHTA, CDR2 FQGNSA. CDR3 amino acids: CASRPLSGGGTEAFF. CDR3 sequence (DNA): TGTGCCAGCAGACCCCTGTCCGGGGGCGGGACTGAAGCTTTCTTT. Drawing the rest from reference TRBV7-2 and TRBJ1-1, the complete variable domain is GAGVSQSPSNKVTEKGKDVELRCDPISGHTALYWYRQSLGQGLEFLIYFQGNSAPDKSGLPSDRFSAERTGGSVSTLTIQRTQQEDSAVYLCASRPLSGGGTEAFFGQGTRLTVV.

This rearrangement joins TRBV2 to TRBJ1-5; maybe TRBD1 (5 bases). The CDR3 is made up of 14 amino acids. The germline CDR1 and CDR2 sequences are SNHLY and FYNNEI. Trimming stripped 6 bases from V and 5 bases from J, with 14 bases between. CDR3 coding DNA: TGTGCCAGCAGGGCCGGGACCTTGGATCAGCCCCAGCATTTT. As protein: CASRAGTLDQPQHF.

This clone has only one observation. The CDR3 is CASTFQGSYNEQFF. The CDR3 region has the DNA TGTGCCAGCACCTTTCAGGGTTCCTACAATGAGCAGTTCTTC. The chain employs TRBV2 and TRBJ2-1; D might be TRBD1 (5 bases). This CDR3 spans 14 amino acids. Germline V CDR1 and CDR2: SNHLY, FYNNEI. With 7 bases removed from V and 1 base from J, the gap between germline ends came to 11 bases.

The V gene is TRBV27, the J gene TRBJ2-3, with 10 positions matching TRBD2. The germline CDR1 and CDR2 sequences are MNHEY and SMNVEV (reference sequence). The CDR3 has 22 residues. Losses at the gene ends were 5 bases for V and 0 bases for J; bases not matched to a gene: 23. In nucleotides, the CDR3 is TGTGCCAGCAGTGCCTCCGGGACAGGTTGGGCTAGCGGGAGTATCAGCACAGATACGCAGTATTTT. It yields the protein CASSASGTGWASGSISTDTQYF.

The chain combines TRBV11-2 with TRBJ2-7; TRBD2 matches 14 bases. Germline CDR1 and CDR2: SGHAT and FQNNGV. This CDR3 comprises 15 residues. Trimming at V came to 5 bases and at J to 5 bases, leaving 5 bases not matched to a gene. This CDR3 reads CASSPGLAGDNEQYF. The CDR3 DNA is TGTGCCAGCAGCCCGGGACTAGCGGGAGATAACGAGCAGTACTTC.

The chain uses TRBV6-5 and TRBJ1-5; D gene ambiguous. CDR1 and CDR2 (germline): MNHEY, SVGAGI. The CDR3 sequence is 12 residues long. Between the trimmed V and J ends, which lost 4 bases and 7 bases, there was a span of 8 bases. CDR3 in amino acids: CASSSPGQPQHF. The CDR3, as DNA: TGTGCCAGCAGTTCCCCCGGGCAGCCCCAGCATTTT.

J is TRBJ1-5 and V is TRBV27; 8 bases line up with TRBD1. Per the germline V gene, CDR1 is MNHEY and CDR2 is SMNVEV (reference sequence). This CDR3 is 16 amino acids long. After removal of 4 bases from V and 1 base from J, the junction contained 6 bases not matched to a gene. CDR3 DNA: TGTGCCAGCAGTTCACAGGGGGTTTTGAGCAATCAGCCCCAGCATTTT. It translates to CASSSQGVLSNQPQHF.

The chain carries TRBV30 and TRBJ1-5, with 11 bases aligning to TRBD1. V gave up 2 bases and J gave up 5 bases; unmatched junction bases: 5. The germline CDR1 and CDR2 sequences are GTSNPN and SVGIG (reference sequence). The CDR3 is 15 residues long. CDR3 loop: CAWSPGTGGYQPQHF. CDR3 DNA: TGTGCCTGGAGTCCAGGGACAGGGGGGTATCAGCCCCAGCATTTT.

The genes are TRBV7-2 and TRBJ2-3, with TRBD1 identical over 9 bases. This CDR3 comprises 18 residues. Germline CDR1 reads SGHTA; CDR2 reads FQGNSA. After removal of 7 bases from V and 4 bases from J, the junction contained 18 bases not matched to a gene. The CDR3 DNA is TGTGCCAGCACCACCCGTGCAGTCCGGGACAGGGTCGCAGATACGCAGTATTTT. This gives the protein CASTTRAVRDRVADTQYF.

The chain links TRBV21-1 to TRBJ2-3. TRBV21-1 is a pseudogene locus. This CDR3 contains 15 residues. CDR3 in DNA: TGTGCCAGCAGCAAAGTTGGAAATCACACAGATACGCAGTATTTT. Its translation: CASSKVGNHTDTQYF.

The chain links TRBV11-2 to TRBJ2-1, with 7 bases matching TRBD2. The trim removed 9 bases at V and 9 bases at J, leaving 11 bases unmatched. Per the germline V gene, CDR1 is SGHAT and CDR2 is FQNNGV. The CDR3 spans 13 residues. The CDR3 reads CASTKRGEFEQFF. The CDR3, as DNA: TGTGCCAGTACGAAACGGGGGGAGTTTGAGCAGTTCTTC.

The V gene is TRBV4-1, the J gene TRBJ1-4; D gene ambiguous. Trimming took off 0 bases at V and 5 bases at J, with 10 bases between the two ends. This CDR3 has 15 amino acids. Per the germline V gene, CDR1 is MGHRA and CDR2 is YSYEKL. CDR3 loop: CASSQDPGPNEKLFF. CDR3 nucleotides: TGCGCCAGCAGCCAAGATCCGGGCCCCAATGAAAAACTGTTTTTT.

For this clone: Possible read error: a much larger clone is one base away. The chain uses TRBV19 and TRBJ1-2; D gene unclear. V was pared by 5 bases and J by 1 base, with 2 bases between. CDR3 length: 11 residues. Germline values: CDR1 LNHDA, CDR2 SQIVND (reference sequence). The CDR3 loop reads CASSYNYGYTF. The CDR3 nucleotides are TGTGCCAGTAGTTATAACTATGGCTACACCTTC.

This rearrangement joins TRBV10-3 to TRBJ2-3; 9 bases match TRBD2. Germline V gene sequence: CDR1 ENHRY, CDR2 SYGVKD. The CDR3 totals 17 residues. V lost 8 bases, J lost 3 bases, and 15 bases stayed unmatched. The CDR3 loop reads CAIHPGGGGRATDTQYF. In DNA, the CDR3 is TGTGCCATCCACCCGGGGGGCGGCGGGAGGGCTACAGATACGCAGTATTTT.

The gene calls are TRBV7-2 and TRBJ2-7, with D perhaps matching TRBD1 (6 bases). Germline values: CDR1 SGHTA, CDR2 FQGNSA. V was trimmed by 1 base and J by 2 bases, leaving 12 bases between them. The CDR3 extends over 15 amino acids. The DNA for the CDR3 is TGTGCCAGCAGCTTAGGGCAGGGGCCAGCCTACGAGCAGTACTTC. It translates to CASSLGQGPAYEQYF.

This chain links TRBV29-1 with TRBJ2-1; weak D call: TRBD2 (6 bases). Trimming took off 7 bases at V and 6 bases at J, with 16 bases between the two ends. This CDR3 contains 13 residues. Germline V CDR1 and CDR2: SQVTM, ANQGSEA. The CDR3, as DNA: TGCAGCGGGAGAGCGGAGGGCCGCAATGAGCAGTTCTTC. This encodes CSGRAEGRNEQFF.

The chain has TRBV20-1 and TRBJ2-1; tentatively, D is TRBD2 (5 bases). Germline V lookup: CDR1 DFQATT, CDR2 SNEGSKA (reference sequence). V lost 3 bases to trimming and J lost 7 bases, with 7 bases between them. This CDR3 has 11 amino acids. This CDR3 reads CSASGNNEQFF. The CDR3 nucleotides read TGCAGTGCTAGCGGGAATAATGAGCAGTTCTTC.

V and J are TRBV18 and TRBJ2-7, with 15 bases aligning to TRBD2. Germline CDR1 is KGHSH and CDR2 is LQKENI. This CDR3 spans 17 amino acids. Germline trimming cut 3 bases from V and 1 base from J; bases unmatched to any gene: 4. The CDR3 reads CASSPGLAGGPSYEQYF. The DNA for the CDR3 is TGTGCCAGCTCACCGGGACTAGCGGGAGGACCATCCTACGAGCAGTACTTC.

This chain links TRBV12-5 with TRBJ2-1; 7 bases match TRBD2. The CDR3 spans 16 residues. J was trimmed by 5 bases and V by 2 bases; bases with no gene match: 9. From germline, CDR1 is LGHNT and CDR2 FRNRAP. CDR3 in DNA: TGTGCTAGTGGTTTGTTTGGGGACTACGAAAACAATGAGCAGTTCTTC. This gives the protein CASGLFGDYENNEQFF.

The chain uses TRBV4-1 and TRBJ2-6; D perhaps matches TRBD2 (5 bases). This CDR3 region has 18 residues. V lost 0 bases, J lost 0 bases, and 12 bases lay in between. From germline, CDR1 is MGHRA and CDR2 YSYEKL. CDR3 nucleotide sequence: TGCGCCAGCAGCCAAGATGGGCGGGCCGACTCTGGGGCCAACGTCCTGACTTTC. Protein sequence: CASSQDGRADSGANVLTF.

CDR3 amino acids: CASSSGQWTGELFF. CDR3 DNA sequence: TGTGCCAGCAGCTCAGGACAGTGGACCGGGGAGCTGTTTTTT. This chain uses TRBV7-2 with TRBJ2-2, with a weak D call TRBD1 (6 bases). The CDR3 consists of 14 residues. Germline V CDR1 and CDR2: SGHTA, FQGNSA. Between the trimmed V and J ends, which lost 4 bases and 5 bases, there was a span of 11 bases.

V gene TRBV7-7 combines with J gene TRBJ2-5, with a weak D call TRBD2 (5 bases). This CDR3 spans 17 amino acids. Trimming took 0 bases from V and 2 from J, leaving 16 bases between them. Germline V gene data show CDR1 as SSHAT and CDR2 as FNYEAQ (reference sequence). The CDR3 DNA is TGTGCCAGCAGCTTAGCGTTAGGGCTCCCGGGGCAAGAGACCCAGTACTTC. This gives the protein CASSLALGLPGQETQYF.

Notes on this clone: Germline is not matched at one junction end, which may reflect a read error. Distinct nucleotide sequences in the sample also encode this CDR3. The V and J genes are TRBV7-2 and TRBJ2-1; TRBD2 matches at 9 bases. The germline V gene encodes CDR1 SGHTA and CDR2 FQGNSA. CDR3 size: 18 residues. The CDR3 loop is CASSLASSGRNRVGEQFF. As DNA, the CDR3 is TGTGCCAGCAGCCTAGCGTCGAGCGGGAGGAATAGAGTCGGTGAGCAGTTCTTC.

This chain links TRBV2 with TRBJ1-1; D call uncertain. Germline CDR1 reads SNHLY; CDR2 reads FYNNEI. The V and J ends lost 6 bases and 1 base respectively, with 3 bases between them. The CDR3 spans 11 residues. The CDR3 DNA sequence: TGTGCCAGCAGAGAGAACACTGAAGCTTTCTTT. It codes for CASRENTEAFF.

The chain carries TRBV5-1 and TRBJ2-6; possibly TRBD1 for D (6 bases). V was cut by 1 base and J by 0 bases, with 11 bases left in between. The CDR3 spans 17 residues. Germline V gives CDR1 SGHRS, CDR2 YFSETQ. CDR3 bases: TGCGCCAGCAGCTTGCTGGGACAATCCTCTGGGGCCAACGTCCTGACTTTC. Amino acid sequence: CASSLLGQSSGANVLTF.

The chain combines TRBV11-2 with TRBJ2-5; TRBD1 agrees at 9 bases. This CDR3 has 15 amino acids. V was pared by 0 bases and J by 4 bases, with 3 bases of the junction left unmatched. From germline, CDR1 is SGHAT and CDR2 FQNNGV. CDR3 protein: CASSLETGGRETQYF. In DNA, the CDR3 is TGTGCCAGCAGCTTAGAGACAGGGGGTAGAGAGACCCAGTACTTC. Supplemented by reference TRBV11-2 and TRBJ2-5, the full variable domain reads EAGVAQSPRYKIIEKRQSVAFWCNPISGHATLYWYQQILGQGPKLLIQFQNNGVVDDSQLPKDRFSAERLKGVDSTLKIQPAKLEDSAVYLCASSLETGGRETQYFGPGTRLLVL.

This rearrangement joins TRBV28 to TRBJ1-2; 7 positions match TRBD1. The V and J ends lost 3 bases and 6 bases, in that order; junction bases with no gene match: 7. Germline assignment: CDR1 MDHEN and CDR2 SYDVKM. The CDR3 runs 14 residues. The CDR3 region is CASSLLTGRDGYTF. The CDR3 DNA follows: TGTGCCAGCAGTTTGTTGACAGGGAGGGATGGCTACACCTTC.